This T cell receptor beta chain was recorded in a study of graft-versus-host responses after intestinal transplantation. Across the whole study: The study gave all recipients anti-thymocyte globulin induction, then tacrolimus and steroids for 2 to 3 years. Whole-study findings and limits: The study associated peak circulating GvH clone levels with early post-transplant HvG declines. GvH clonotypes were identified within recipient marrow, with a subset emerging first in ileum or blood. Within the allografts of patients who had graft-donor T cell macrochimerism, graft-versus-host to host-versus-graft clonal ratios were high.

With regard to this clone: Its antigen is unidentified.

The method was immunoSEQ multiplex PCR; TCRdb's version includes in-frame clones alone and lacks a portion of them. The data hold about 150,000 clones, with around nine tenths observed a single time. The material was unstimulated CD4+ T cells sorted from spleen or lymph node cells, obtained before intestinal transplant. The sequence derives from a human donor who received an intestinal transplant.

CDR3 region: CASSPGQGWTEAFF. The CDR3 bases are TGCGCCAGCAGCCCTGGACAGGGTTGGACTGAAGCTTTCTTT. The V call is TRBV4-1, the J call TRBJ1-1, with TRBD1 identical over 8 bases. Germline V gives CDR1 MGHRA, CDR2 YSYEKL. With 4 bases clipped from V and 5 bases from J, the junction kept 6 bases outside the gene matches. CDR3 length: 14 amino acids.